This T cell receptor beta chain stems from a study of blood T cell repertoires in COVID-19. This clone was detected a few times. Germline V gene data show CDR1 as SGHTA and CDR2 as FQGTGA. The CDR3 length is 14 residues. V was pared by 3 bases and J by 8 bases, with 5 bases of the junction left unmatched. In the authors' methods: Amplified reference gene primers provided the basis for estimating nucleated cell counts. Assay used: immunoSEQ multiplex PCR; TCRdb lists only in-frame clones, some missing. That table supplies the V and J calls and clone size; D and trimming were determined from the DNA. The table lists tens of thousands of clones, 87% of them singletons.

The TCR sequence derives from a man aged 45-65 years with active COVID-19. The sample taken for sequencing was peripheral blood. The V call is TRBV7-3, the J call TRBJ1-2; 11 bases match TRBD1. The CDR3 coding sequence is TGTGCCAGCAGCTTCCGGACAGGGGGCCGGGGCTACACCTTC. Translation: CASSFRTGGRGYTF.